The sequence of this T cell receptor (beta chain) was determined in a study of blood T cell repertoires in COVID-19. Individuals aged roughly 18 to 95 years were recruited from about two dozen US areas. Symptom resolution, clearance, or two negative PCRs marked the recovered donors of Cohort 3. As originally analysed: Quantification of nucleated cells was approximated via reference gene primer amplification. Libraries were prepared by immunoSEQ multiplex PCR; TCRdb keeps only in-frame clonotypes and omits some of them. V, J and clone size are taken as reported in that table, and D and trimming were inferred from the DNA itself. Found here are around 270,000 clones, 75% to 90% of them singletons; the top ten hold 3.5% to 5.5%. CDR3 length: 15 residues. V was shortened by 0 bases and J by 8 bases, with 16 bases between the two germline ends. Germline V lookup: CDR1 LNHNV, CDR2 YYDKDF (reference sequence).

The chain couples TRBV15 to TRBJ1-1, with D tentatively TRBD1 (5 bases). Input material: PBMCs or T cells enriched from blood (not recorded which). The clonotype comes from a woman aged 25 to 45 who had recovered from COVID-19. The chain's CDR3 is CATSRDLGQLGEAFF. CDR3 nucleotide sequence: TGTGCCACCAGCAGAGATCTGGGGCAGTTGGGGGAAGCTTTCTTT.